This T cell receptor (beta chain) derives from a study of blood T cell repertoires in COVID-19 (dated by TCRdb to between 2020 and 2021). Describing the broader study: Samples from collaborators originated in the United States, Italy and Spain and spanned both the acute and convalescent phases of COVID-19. The material from the prospective study consisted of cDNA or gDNA derived from T cells, B-cell-depleted T cells, or PBMCs. Subjects who had been exposed to COVID-19, were actively infected with it, or had recovered from it provided the deeply sampled blood TCRbeta repertoires that made up the dataset. The repertoires were released in a freely available public database meant as a resource for research on the immune response to SARS-CoV-2. Samples came from the ongoing ImmuneRACE study (first 160 participants) plus 1,254 subjects from 6 global collaborators. Nearly every sample came with metadata listing a de-identified subject ID, COVID-19 status, age in years and sex. Where available, HLA class I and class II types were taken from metadata supplied by the sample provider and were not determined by assay-based typing. The paper's findings and limits, for the study overall: Clinical and demographic metadata were provided uncurated, with the amount varying by source and participant.

The immunoSEQ Assay, a bias-controlled multiplex PCR, was used to amplify TCRbeta CDR3 regions from genomic DNA. The study's own analysis went as follows. The number of nucleated cells in each sample was estimated by amplification of reference gene primers within the assay. To quantify the absolute abundance of each unique TCRbeta CDR3 rearrangement, sequence reads were collapsed and filtered. For each sample, productive Simpson clonality was calculated as the square root of Simpson's diversity index across productive rearrangements. TCRdb mirrors the immuneACCESS table, restricted to in-frame sequences. Some clones are absent from its copies; in checked studies, under half trace to an unresolved V gene, and the reason for the others is unknown. V and J calls and clone size are copied from that table; D and trimming were computed from the DNA. Across this sample there are about 130,000 clones, with roughly 79% seen only once. Around 20% of the sample rests with the top ten.

From cysteine to phenylalanine, the CDR3 is 17 amino acids long. The read is trimmed to its CDR3 DNA, 51 bases read in frame from base 1. V has 5 bases trimmed and J has 6 bases trimmed; junction bases matching no gene number 14. CDR1 is given as SGHTA and CDR2 as FQGNSA, both from the germline V gene. Notes on this clone: Its recognized antigen is unknown. One base away there is no much larger clone; base qualities are not given.

Collaborating institutions collected whole blood in K2EDTA tubes following their own protocols. For TCRbeta analysis, collaborators shipped samples as frozen whole blood, isolated PBMCs, or DNA extracted from either of those sample types. The chain is assembled from TRBV7-2 and TRBJ2-3; 10 bases in the junction line up with TRBD1. The source material was peripheral blood. This TCR was sampled from an elderly man with acute or convalescent COVID-19. The nucleotides are TGTGCCAGCAGCCCCTGGGACAGGGGAGGTTCCGGGGATACGCAGTATTTT. This codes for CASSPWDRGGSGDTQYF.